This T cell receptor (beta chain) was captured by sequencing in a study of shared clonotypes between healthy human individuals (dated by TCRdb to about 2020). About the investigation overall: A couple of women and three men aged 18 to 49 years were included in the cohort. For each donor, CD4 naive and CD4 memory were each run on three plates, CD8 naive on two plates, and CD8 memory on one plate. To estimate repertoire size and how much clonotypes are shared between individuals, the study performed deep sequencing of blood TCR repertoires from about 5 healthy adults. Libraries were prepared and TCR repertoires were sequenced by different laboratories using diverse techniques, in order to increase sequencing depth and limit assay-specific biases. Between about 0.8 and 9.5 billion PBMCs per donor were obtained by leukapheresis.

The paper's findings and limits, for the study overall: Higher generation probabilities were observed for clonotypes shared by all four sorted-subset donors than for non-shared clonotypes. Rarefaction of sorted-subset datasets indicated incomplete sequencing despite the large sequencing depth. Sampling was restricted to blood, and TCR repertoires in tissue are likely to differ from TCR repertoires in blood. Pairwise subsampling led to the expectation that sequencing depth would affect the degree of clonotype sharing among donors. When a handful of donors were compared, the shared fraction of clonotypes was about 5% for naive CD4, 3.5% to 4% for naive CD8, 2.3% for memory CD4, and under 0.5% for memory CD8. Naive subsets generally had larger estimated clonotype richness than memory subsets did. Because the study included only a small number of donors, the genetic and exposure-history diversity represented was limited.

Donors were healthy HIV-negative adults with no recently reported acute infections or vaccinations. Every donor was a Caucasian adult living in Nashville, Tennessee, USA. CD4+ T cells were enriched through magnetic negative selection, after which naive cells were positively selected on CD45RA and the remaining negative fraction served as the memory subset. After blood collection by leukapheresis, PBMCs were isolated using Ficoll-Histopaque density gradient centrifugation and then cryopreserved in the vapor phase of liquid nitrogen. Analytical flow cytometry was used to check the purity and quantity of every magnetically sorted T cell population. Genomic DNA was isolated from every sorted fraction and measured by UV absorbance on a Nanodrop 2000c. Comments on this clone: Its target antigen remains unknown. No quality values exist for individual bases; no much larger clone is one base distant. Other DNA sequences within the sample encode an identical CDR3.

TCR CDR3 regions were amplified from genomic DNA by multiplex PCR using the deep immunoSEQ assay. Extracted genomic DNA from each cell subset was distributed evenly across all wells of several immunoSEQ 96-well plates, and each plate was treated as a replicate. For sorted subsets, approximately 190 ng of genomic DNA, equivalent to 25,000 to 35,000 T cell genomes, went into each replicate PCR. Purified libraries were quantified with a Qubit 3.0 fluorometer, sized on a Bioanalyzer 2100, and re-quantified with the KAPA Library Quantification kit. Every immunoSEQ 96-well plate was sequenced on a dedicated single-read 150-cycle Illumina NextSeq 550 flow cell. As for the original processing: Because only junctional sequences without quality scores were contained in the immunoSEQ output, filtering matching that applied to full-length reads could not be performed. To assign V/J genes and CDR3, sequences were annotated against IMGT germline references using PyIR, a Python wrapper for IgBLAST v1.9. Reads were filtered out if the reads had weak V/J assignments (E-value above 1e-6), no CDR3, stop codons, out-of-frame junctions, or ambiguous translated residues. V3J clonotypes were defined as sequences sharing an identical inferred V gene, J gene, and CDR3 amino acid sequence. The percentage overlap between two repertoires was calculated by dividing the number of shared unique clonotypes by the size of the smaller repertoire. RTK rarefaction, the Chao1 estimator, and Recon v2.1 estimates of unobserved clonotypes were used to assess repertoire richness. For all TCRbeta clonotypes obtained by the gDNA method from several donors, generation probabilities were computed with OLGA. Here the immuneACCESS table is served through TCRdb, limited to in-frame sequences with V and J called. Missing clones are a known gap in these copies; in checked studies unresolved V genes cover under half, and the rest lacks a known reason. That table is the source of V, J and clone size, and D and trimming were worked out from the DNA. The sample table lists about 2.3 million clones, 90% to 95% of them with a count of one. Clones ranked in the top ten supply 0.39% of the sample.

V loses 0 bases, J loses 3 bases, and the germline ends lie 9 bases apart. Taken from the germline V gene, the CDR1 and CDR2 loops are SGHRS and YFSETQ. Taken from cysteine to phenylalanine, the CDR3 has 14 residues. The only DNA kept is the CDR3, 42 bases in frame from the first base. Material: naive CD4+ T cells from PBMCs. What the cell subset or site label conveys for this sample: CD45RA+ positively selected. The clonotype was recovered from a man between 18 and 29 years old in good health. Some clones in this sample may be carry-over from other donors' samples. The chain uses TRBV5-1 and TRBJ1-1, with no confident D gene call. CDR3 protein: CASSLVPGHTEAFF. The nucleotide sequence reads TGCGCCAGCAGCTTGGTTCCAGGCCACACTGAAGCTTTCTTT.